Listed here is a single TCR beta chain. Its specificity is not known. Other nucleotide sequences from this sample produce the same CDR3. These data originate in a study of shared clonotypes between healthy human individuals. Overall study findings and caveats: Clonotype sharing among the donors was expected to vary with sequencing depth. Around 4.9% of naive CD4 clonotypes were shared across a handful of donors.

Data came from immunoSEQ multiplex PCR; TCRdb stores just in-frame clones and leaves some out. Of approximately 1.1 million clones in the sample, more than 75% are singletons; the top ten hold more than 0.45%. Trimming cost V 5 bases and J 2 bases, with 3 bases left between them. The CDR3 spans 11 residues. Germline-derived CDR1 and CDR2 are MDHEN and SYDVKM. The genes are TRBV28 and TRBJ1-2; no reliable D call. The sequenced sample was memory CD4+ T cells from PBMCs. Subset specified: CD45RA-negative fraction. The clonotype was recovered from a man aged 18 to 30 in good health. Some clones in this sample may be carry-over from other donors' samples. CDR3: CASSDNYGYTF. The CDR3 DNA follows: TGTGCCAGCAGTGACAACTATGGCTACACCTTC.